Below, one T cell receptor (beta chain) is given with its context. This specimen comes from a study of T cell changes during pregnancy in multiple sclerosis. The data were produced by immunoSEQ multiplex PCR, yet TCRdb's version contains in-frame clones alone and is incomplete. The table has about 40,000 clones, 88% seen once. Germline V CDR1 and CDR2: LNHDA, SQIVND (reference sequence). With 3 bases removed from V and 5 bases from J, the gap between germline ends came to 5 bases. The CDR3 has 12 residues. Material: CD4+ T cells from peripheral blood mononuclear cells, obtained before pregnancy. The clonotype was recovered from a female donor with multiple sclerosis, enrolled in a pregnancy study. The chain recombines TRBV19 with TRBJ1-5; no reliable D call. DNA of the CDR3: TGTGCCAGTAGTATCTCTGATCAGCCCCAGCATTTT. Encoded protein: CASSISDQPQHF.